This TCR beta chain was profiled in a study of identical twins. General observations from the study: Those out-of-frame alpha sequences shared by twins showed an excess of low generation probability. Without tracking the same donors, conclusions rested on cross-sectional statistical analysis.

The germline V gene has CDR1 DFQATT and CDR2 SNEGSKA (reference sequence). The CDR3 has 14 amino acids. V lost 1 base, J lost 6 bases, and 8 bases stayed unmatched. There are many counts of this clonotype. What it binds is not known. In TCRdb, the 5' RACE reads were re-called with MiXCR into one record per CDR3 protein. This sample has 1.5 million to 2 million distinct CDR3 sequences, with 32% found just once. The V and J genes are TRBV20-1 and TRBJ1-2; 7 nucleotides agree with TRBD1. This TCR was sampled from a newborn girl in good health. The specimen was cord blood. DNA of the CDR3: TGCAGTGCTAGAGCTCACAGGGGAACGAATGGCTACACCTTC. Translated: CSARAHRGTNGYTF.